One sample yielded the 32 T cell receptor beta chains listed below, sequenced in a study of vaccination effects on CD4 cells after COVID-19. Before sequencing took place, the ViraFEST assay used viral peptide pools to expand antigen-specific CD4+ T cells. Culturing for 10 to 11 days preceded CD4+ T cell isolation. The cohort was immunized with two doses of either the BNT162b2 or mRNA-1273 vaccine. Which antigens these TCRs recognize remains unknown. Produced via immunoSEQ multiplex PCR; TCRdb's table is partial and in-frame only. The data contain around 33,000 clones, roughly 63% of them seen just once; the ten biggest clones take up about 8.4%. The material was CD4+ T cells from PBMCs cultured with SARS-CoV-2 spike peptides, obtained after COVID-19 vaccination. The origin of the receptors is a human donor who received a COVID-19 vaccine.

The V call is TRBV30, the J call TRBJ1-1; no definite D call. Trimming cost V 4 bases and J 5 bases, with 17 bases left between them. The CDR3 extends over 14 amino acids. Germline CDR1 GTSNPN, CDR2 SVGIG (reference sequence). The CDR3 sequence is CAWNGPAIRTEAFF. The DNA for the CDR3 is TGTGCCTGGAACGGTCCCGCAATACGGACTGAAGCTTTCTTT.

This clone turned up a few times. V usage is TRBV12-3 or TRBV12-4 and J usage is TRBJ1-2, with TRBD1 matching 7 bases. The CDR3 consists of 13 residues. J gave up 7 bases and V 5 bases, and 7 bases lay outside the gene matches. Here the CDR3 DNA reads TGTGCCAGCAGTGCCGACAGGGCCGGTGGCTACACCTTC. It translates to CASSADRAGGYTF.

This clone was counted between two and nine times. The J gene is TRBJ2-7, the V gene TRBV4-1, with unresolved D. This CDR3 is built from 12 residues. The V gene's germline CDR1 is MGHRA and CDR2 YSYEKL. The V and J ends lost 6 bases and 3 bases respectively, with 9 bases between them. The CDR3 loop reads CASRSPNYEQYF. In DNA, the CDR3 is TGCGCCAGCAGGTCACCGAACTACGAGCAGTACTTC.

The chain employs TRBV7-6 and TRBJ2-3, with a possible D match to TRBD2 (5 bases). CDR1 is SGHVS and CDR2 is FNYEAQ in the germline V gene. There are 17 residues in the CDR3. The germline V and J ends were trimmed by 5 bases and 2 bases, with 20 bases remaining between them. For the CDR3, the DNA is TGTGCCAGCAGCATCAACCCGATCAGCGGATACACAGATACGCAGTATTTT. Encoded protein: CASSINPISGYTDTQYF.

The genes are TRBV4-1 and TRBJ2-3; no clear D. The CDR3 has 12 amino acids. CDR1 MGHRA and CDR2 YSYEKL come from the germline V gene. Between the trimmed V and J ends, which lost 4 bases and 4 bases, there was a span of 6 bases. CDR3 loop: CASSRVADTQYF. CDR3 nucleotides: TGCGCCAGCAGCCGTGTGGCAGATACGCAGTATTTT.

This chain's CDR3 is CASGLGTGSYSNQPQHF. CDR3 coding DNA: TGTGCTAGTGGTTTGGGTACAGGTTCCTATAGCAATCAGCCCCAGCATTTT. The chain carries TRBV12-5 and TRBJ1-5; weak D call: TRBD1 (5 bases). Germline-derived CDR1 and CDR2 are LGHNT and FRNRAP. V lost 1 base and J 0 bases, leaving 13 bases between the germline ends. This CDR3 is built from 17 residues.

This clone was detected a few times. The chain couples TRBV3-1 (or the pseudogene TRBV3-2) to TRBJ1-3; D is possibly TRBD1 (5 bases). Per the germline V gene, CDR1 is LGHDT and CDR2 is YNNKEL (reference sequence). The CDR3 totals 13 residues. V lost 5 bases and J lost 11, with 16 bases in between. CDR3 bases: TGTGCCAGCAGCTCCCGCACAGAAGGGGCCATATATTTT. It specifies CASSSRTEGAIYF.

This chain links TRBV27 with TRBJ2-1, with 10 bases matching TRBD2. Germline V gene data show CDR1 as MNHEY and CDR2 as SMNVEV (reference sequence). V was pared by 6 bases and J by 5 bases, with 7 bases of the junction left unmatched. The CDR3 consists of 15 residues. In DNA, the CDR3 is TGTGCCAGCAGATTAGCGGGAGGAAAGAACAATGAGCAGTTCTTC. Its protein is CASRLAGGKNNEQFF.

This rearrangement joins TRBV6-6 to TRBJ1-2; maybe TRBD1 (6 bases). Deletions cut 8 bases from V and 1 base from J, with 11 bases between. CDR3 length: 13 amino acids. The germline V gene encodes CDR1 MNHNY and CDR2 SVGAGI (reference sequence). The CDR3 nucleotides are TGTGCCAGCGGAATGGACAGTAACTATGGCTACACCTTC. It specifies CASGMDSNYGYTF.

J is TRBJ2-7 and V is TRBV11-2; no reliable D call. Germline CDR1 and CDR2: SGHAT and FQNNGV. V was trimmed by 2 bases and J by 4 bases, leaving 6 bases between them. The CDR3 consists of 12 residues. The CDR3 loop is CASSLMGYEQYF. The CDR3 bases are TGTGCCAGCAGCTTAATGGGGTACGAGCAGTACTTC.

This chain links TRBV9 with TRBJ2-1; D might be TRBD1 (6 bases). V was cut by 0 bases and J by 7 bases, with 17 bases left in between. Germline CDR1 and CDR2: SGDLS and YYNGEE. The CDR3 runs to 16 residues. The CDR3 bases are TGTGCCAGCAGCGTAGAGGGCAGGGGTGGTGCGAATGAGCAGTTCTTC. Its translation is CASSVEGRGGANEQFF.

This chain links TRBV24-1 with TRBJ2-7; 9 bases are shared with TRBD2. CDR3 length: 17 amino acids. Germline values: CDR1 KGHDR, CDR2 SFDVKD. V lost 9 bases, J lost 7 bases, and 21 bases stayed unmatched. The CDR3 DNA reads as TGTGCCACCCACCGCGGTAGCGGGAGCGATCGGGCCTGTGAGCAGTACTTC. It specifies CATHRGSGSDRACEQYF.

The genes are TRBV19 and TRBJ1-3; D perhaps matches TRBD1 (5 bases). The germline CDR1 and CDR2 sequences are LNHDA and SQIVND (reference sequence). This CDR3 is built from 14 residues. Trimming removed 7 bases from V and 0 bases from J, with 10 bases in between. The CDR3 bases are TGTGCCAGTACCCAGGGATACTCTGGAAACACCATATATTTT. Translated, it gives CASTQGYSGNTIYF.

The chain recombines TRBV18 with TRBJ1-1, with a weak D call TRBD1 (5 bases). The germline gives CDR1 KGHSH, CDR2 LQKENI. The V gene lost 0 bases and the J gene lost 10 bases, with 21 bases spanning the gap. The CDR3 sequence is 16 residues long. CDR3 bases: TGTGCCAGCTCACCACCCGGAGGAGGGACCTTCACGGGAGCTTTCTTT. Protein product: CASSPPGGGTFTGAFF. Full variable domain (remainder filled in from reference TRBV18 and TRBJ1-1): NAGVMQNPRHLVRRRGQEARLRCSPMKGHSHVYWYRQLPEEGLKFMVYLQKENIIDESGMPKERFSAEFPKEGPSILRIQQVVRGDSAAYFCASSPPGGGTFTGAFFGQGTRLTVV.

This chain links TRBV6-5 with TRBJ2-3; 7 bases align to TRBD1. Trimming took 6 bases from V and 2 from J; bases not matched to a gene: 8. The CDR3 is made up of 15 amino acids. Germline V lookup: CDR1 MNHEY, CDR2 SVGAGI. CDR3 sequence reads: CASRNSGTATDTQYF. In DNA form, the CDR3 reads TGTGCCAGCAGAAATTCCGGGACAGCCACAGATACGCAGTATTTT.

About this clone: The junction does not match germline at one end; this may be a read error. The genes are TRBV29-1 and TRBJ2-2; TRBD2 aligns across 15 bases. The CDR3 length is 20 residues. The germline gives CDR1 SQVTM, CDR2 ANQGSEA. In nucleotides, the CDR3 is TGCAGCGTAGAAGTTCTTGAAGGACTAGCGGGAGGGCCGGACACCGGGGAGCTGTTTTTT. Translating it yields CSVEVLEGLAGGPDTGELFF.

The chain has TRBV4-1 and TRBJ1-6; TRBD1 matches 7 bases. V lost 6 bases, J lost 6 bases, and 11 bases stayed unmatched. This CDR3 spans 16 amino acids. CDR1 MGHRA and CDR2 YSYEKL come from the germline V gene. CDR3 sequence reads: CASSHRGRLSNSPLHF. As DNA, the CDR3 is TGCGCCAGCAGTCACAGGGGTAGGCTCTCTAATTCACCCCTCCACTTT.

CDR3 in DNA: TGTGCCAGCACGCAGGGGGCGGAAAGCTCCTACGAGCAGTACTTC. This translates into CASTQGAESSYEQYF. The gene calls are TRBV6-5 and TRBJ2-7, with TRBD1 matching 8 bases. J gave up 0 bases and V 7 bases, and 8 bases lay outside the gene matches. Germline V gene data show CDR1 as MNHEY and CDR2 as SVGAGI. The CDR3 sequence is 15 residues long.

The table lists this clone with a few counts. This chain uses TRBV7-9 with TRBJ1-1; no reliable D call. The CDR3 has 13 amino acids. The V gene's germline CDR1 is SEHNR and CDR2 FQNEAQ (reference sequence). V was cut by 5 bases and J by 2 bases, with 9 bases left in between. The CDR3 coding sequence is TGTGCCAGCAGCCGAGATCTTAACACTGAAGCTTTCTTT. As protein: CASSRDLNTEAFF.

The V and J genes are TRBV6-1 and TRBJ2-7; D tentatively reads TRBD1 or TRBD2 (7 bases each). V dropped 1 base and J dropped 0 bases, with 10 bases sitting between them. Germline CDR1 reads MNHNS; CDR2 reads SASEGT. CDR3 length: 15 amino acids. The DNA of the CDR3 is TGTGCCAGCAGTGAAGGGGAGGGGGCCTCCTACGAGCAGTACTTC. Its translation: CASSEGEGASYEQYF.

The chain couples TRBV5-1 to TRBJ2-7; 9 nucleotides line up with TRBD2. V was pared by 2 bases and J by 4 bases, with 10 bases of the junction left unmatched. The CDR3 is 16 residues long. The V gene's germline CDR1 is SGHRS and CDR2 YFSETQ. The CDR3 sequence is CASSLGGLAAQYEQYF. In nucleotides, the CDR3 is TGCGCCAGCAGCTTAGGGGGACTAGCCGCTCAATACGAGCAGTACTTC.

V gene TRBV19 combines with J gene TRBJ1-1; 7 bases are shared with TRBD1. The junction had 5 bases not matched to a gene; V was cut back by 9 bases and J by 1 base. The CDR3 is made up of 13 amino acids. In germline, CDR1 is LNHDA, CDR2 SQIVND (reference sequence). The CDR3 nucleotides are TGTGCCAGCCAAGACAGGGCGAACACTGAAGCTTTCTTT. It specifies CASQDRANTEAFF.

The J gene is TRBJ1-1, the V gene TRBV19; 9 bases match TRBD1. V trimming: 2 bases; J trimming: 11 bases; junction bases outside the gene matches: 9. This CDR3 is built from 14 residues. Germline V gene lookup returns CDR1 LNHDA and CDR2 SQIVND (reference sequence). CDR3 region: CASSILGQGPWAFF. The DNA for the CDR3 is TGTGCCAGTAGTATATTGGGACAGGGACCCTGGGCTTTCTTT.

In this sample, this clone turned up a few times. V usage is TRBV5-4 and J usage is TRBJ2-1, with TRBD1 identical over 9 bases. The CDR3 contains 14 residues. Looked up from germline, CDR1 is SGHNT and CDR2 is YYREEE (reference sequence). Trimming cost V 3 bases and J 9 bases; bases outside gene matches: 7. In DNA, the CDR3 is TGTGCCAGCAGCTCAGACAGGGGGGTGGGTGAGCAGTTCTTC. Encoded protein: CASSSDRGVGEQFF.

This clone was detected only a few times. This chain's CDR3 is CASSEMGGGGLYGYTF. The DNA of the CDR3 is TGTGCCAGCAGTGAAATGGGGGGAGGGGGCTTGTATGGCTACACCTTC. The chain couples TRBV2 to TRBJ1-2; 7 bases fit TRBD1. The J segment lost 5 bases and the V segment lost 2 bases, leaving 11 bases of the junction unmatched. CDR1 and CDR2 from the germline V gene are SNHLY and FYNNEI. This CDR3 has 16 amino acids.

This chain's CDR3 is CSVWTDMNTEAFF. In DNA, the CDR3 is TGCAGCGTCTGGACAGACATGAACACTGAAGCTTTCTTT. This chain uses TRBV29-1 with TRBJ1-1; TRBD1 might be the D (6 bases). V shed 6 bases and J shed 0 bases, with 11 bases lying between them. Germline V gives CDR1 SQVTM, CDR2 ANQGSEA. There are 13 residues in the CDR3.

In this sample, this clone turned up once. The V gene is TRBV5-4, the J gene TRBJ2-4; tentative D call: TRBD1 (6 bases). The germline CDR1 and CDR2 sequences are SGHNT and YYREEE (reference sequence). Deletions cut 5 bases from V and 2 bases from J, with 11 bases between. This CDR3 is built from 14 residues. This CDR3 reads CASSRTESKNIQYF. The CDR3 DNA reads TGTGCCAGCAGTAGGACAGAGTCCAAAAACATTCAGTACTTC.

This clone has a handful of counts. This sequence joins TRBV4-1 and TRBJ2-2, with D perhaps matching TRBD2 (6 bases). Per the germline V gene, CDR1 is MGHRA and CDR2 is YSYEKL. The V and J ends lost 0 bases and 4 bases respectively, with 9 bases between them. The CDR3 has 15 residues. The CDR3, as DNA: TGCGCCAGCAGCCAAGATCGGAGGGGCACCGGGGAGCTGTTTTTT. This encodes CASSQDRRGTGELFF.

The gene calls are TRBV10-2 and TRBJ1-5; TRBD1 is a possible D gene (6 bases). This CDR3 region has 17 residues. CDR1 is WSHSY and CDR2 is SAAADI in the germline V gene. V shed 3 bases and J shed 2 bases, with 17 bases lying between them. Here the CDR3 DNA reads TGCGCCAGCAGTGATATACAGGGAAACAGGGGCAATCAGCCCCAGCATTTT. Protein sequence: CASSDIQGNRGNQPQHF.

The chain carries TRBV25-1 and TRBJ2-5; D possibly corresponds to TRBD2 (6 bases). Germline CDR1 reads MGHDK; CDR2 reads SYGVNS. This CDR3 comprises 15 residues. V lost 5 bases and J 5 bases, leaving 18 bases between the germline ends. CDR3 nucleotide sequence: TGTGCCAGCAGTCAGAAACCCGGGGGACGCGAGACCCAGTACTTC. Encoded protein: CASSQKPGGRETQYF.

This clone occurred a few times. This chain links TRBV7-9 with TRBJ1-1; weak D call: TRBD1 (5 bases). Trimming removed 3 bases from V and 6 bases from J, with 8 bases in between. The CDR3 consists of 12 residues. Germline CDR1 SEHNR, CDR2 FQNEAQ (reference sequence). The CDR3 coding sequence is TGTGCCAGCAGCTTTGGGGACGCTGAAGCTTTCTTT. Its translation is CASSFGDAEAFF.

This chain uses TRBV10-3 with TRBJ2-3; D remains unclear. V lost 7 bases, J lost 0 bases, and 8 bases lay in between. The germline V gene has CDR1 ENHRY and CDR2 SYGVKD. There are 13 residues in the CDR3. The CDR3 DNA reads TGTGCCATCACTTCCACCAGCACAGATACGCAGTATTTT. Its translation is CAITSTSTDTQYF.